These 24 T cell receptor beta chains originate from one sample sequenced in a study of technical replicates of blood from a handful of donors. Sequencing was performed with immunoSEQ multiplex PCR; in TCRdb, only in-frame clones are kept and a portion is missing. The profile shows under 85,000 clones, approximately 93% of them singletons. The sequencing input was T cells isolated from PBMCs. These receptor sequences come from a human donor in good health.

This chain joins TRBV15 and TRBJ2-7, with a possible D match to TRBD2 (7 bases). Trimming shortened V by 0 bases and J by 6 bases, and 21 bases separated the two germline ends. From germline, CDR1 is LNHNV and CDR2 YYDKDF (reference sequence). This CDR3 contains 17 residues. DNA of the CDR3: TGTGCCACCAGCAGAGATAGGGGGGGGGATGAGGCGTCCGAGCAGTACTTC. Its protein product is CATSRDRGGDEASEQYF.

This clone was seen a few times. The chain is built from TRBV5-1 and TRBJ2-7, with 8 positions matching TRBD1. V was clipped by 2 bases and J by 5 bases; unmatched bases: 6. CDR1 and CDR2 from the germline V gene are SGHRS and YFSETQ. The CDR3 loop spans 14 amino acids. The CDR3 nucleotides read TGCGCCAGCAGCTTTGCAGGGGGCATGGACGAGCAGTACTTC. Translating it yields CASSFAGGMDEQYF.

CDR3 coding DNA: TGTGCCAGTAGTGACAGGCATTATAGCAATCAGCCCCAGCATTTT. Amino acid sequence: CASSDRHYSNQPQHF. The chain employs TRBV19 and TRBJ1-5; D possibly corresponds to TRBD1 (6 bases). Trimming removed 5 bases at V and 0 bases at J, with 11 bases between. Germline V gene data show CDR1 as LNHDA and CDR2 as SQIVND (reference sequence). The CDR3 is 15 residues long.

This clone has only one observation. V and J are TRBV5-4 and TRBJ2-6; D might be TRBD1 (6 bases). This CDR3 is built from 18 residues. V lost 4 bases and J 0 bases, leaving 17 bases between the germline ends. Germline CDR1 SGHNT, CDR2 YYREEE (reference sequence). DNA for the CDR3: TGTGCCAGCAGCAGGGAGACAGGAATTACCTCTGGGGCCAACGTCCTGACTTTC. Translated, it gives CASSRETGITSGANVLTF.

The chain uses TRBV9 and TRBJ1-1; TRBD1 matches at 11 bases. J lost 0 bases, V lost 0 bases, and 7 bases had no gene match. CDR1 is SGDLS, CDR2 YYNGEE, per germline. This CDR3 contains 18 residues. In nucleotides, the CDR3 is TGTGCCAGCAGCGTAGGGTCGGGGACAGGGGGGATGAACACTGAAGCTTTCTTT. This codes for CASSVGSGTGGMNTEAFF.

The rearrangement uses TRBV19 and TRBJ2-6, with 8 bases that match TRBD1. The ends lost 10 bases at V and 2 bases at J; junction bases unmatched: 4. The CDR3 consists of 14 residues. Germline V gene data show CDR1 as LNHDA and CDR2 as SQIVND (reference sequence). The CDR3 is CATSGGAGANVLTF. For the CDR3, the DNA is TGTGCCACATCAGGGGGCGCTGGGGCCAACGTCCTGACTTTC.

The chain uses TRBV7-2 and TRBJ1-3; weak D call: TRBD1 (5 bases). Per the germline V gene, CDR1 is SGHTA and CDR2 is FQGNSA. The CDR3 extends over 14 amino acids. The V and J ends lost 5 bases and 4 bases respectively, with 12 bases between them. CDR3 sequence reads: CASSATVQGNTIYF. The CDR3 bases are TGTGCCAGCAGCGCGACAGTTCAGGGAAACACCATATATTTT.

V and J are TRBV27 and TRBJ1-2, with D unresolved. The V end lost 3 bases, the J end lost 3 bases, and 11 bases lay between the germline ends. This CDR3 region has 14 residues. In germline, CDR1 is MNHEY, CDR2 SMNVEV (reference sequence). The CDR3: CASSLSRAYYGYTF. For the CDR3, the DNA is TGTGCCAGCAGTTTGTCGAGGGCCTACTATGGCTACACCTTC.

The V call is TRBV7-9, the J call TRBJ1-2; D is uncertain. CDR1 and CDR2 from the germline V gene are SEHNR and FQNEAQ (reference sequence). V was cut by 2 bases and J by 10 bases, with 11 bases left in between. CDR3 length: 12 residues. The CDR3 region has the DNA TGTGCCAGCAGCTTAACGGTCTATTACTACACCTTC. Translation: CASSLTVYYYTF. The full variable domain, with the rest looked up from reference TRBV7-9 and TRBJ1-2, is DTGVSQNPRHKITKRGQNVTFRCDPISEHNRLYWYRQTLGQGPEFLTYFQNEAQLEKSRLLSDRFSAERPKGSFSTLEIQRTEQGDSAMYLCASSLTVYYYTFGSGTRLTVV.

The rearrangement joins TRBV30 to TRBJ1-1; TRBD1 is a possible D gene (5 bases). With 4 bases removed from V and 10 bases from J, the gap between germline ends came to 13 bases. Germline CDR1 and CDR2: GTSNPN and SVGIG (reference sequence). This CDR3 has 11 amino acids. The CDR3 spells CAWTGGASAFF. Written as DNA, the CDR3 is TGTGCCTGGACAGGAGGGGCCTCAGCTTTCTTT.

Written as DNA, the CDR3 is TGTGCCAGCAGTTTAGAGGCTTGGGGCTACACCTTC. This translates into CASSLEAWGYTF. The V and J genes are TRBV28 and TRBJ1-2, with D hard to call. From germline, CDR1 is MDHEN and CDR2 SYDVKM. The ends were cut back, 2 bases at V and 8 bases at J, with 9 bases in the middle. The CDR3 runs to 12 residues.

The CDR3 spells CAISEGRQGYGYTF. The CDR3 DNA reads TGTGCCATCAGTGAGGGGAGGCAGGGCTATGGCTACACCTTC. This chain joins TRBV10-3 and TRBJ1-2; maybe TRBD1 (5 bases). V dropped 2 bases and J dropped 4 bases, with 11 bases sitting between them. The CDR3 length is 14 residues. Germline V gene lookup returns CDR1 ENHRY and CDR2 SYGVKD.

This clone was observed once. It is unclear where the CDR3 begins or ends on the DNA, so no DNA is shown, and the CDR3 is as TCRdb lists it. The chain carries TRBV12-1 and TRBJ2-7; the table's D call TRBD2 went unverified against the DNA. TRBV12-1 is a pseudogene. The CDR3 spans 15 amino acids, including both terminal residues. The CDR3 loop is CASSRVAGGNYEQYF.

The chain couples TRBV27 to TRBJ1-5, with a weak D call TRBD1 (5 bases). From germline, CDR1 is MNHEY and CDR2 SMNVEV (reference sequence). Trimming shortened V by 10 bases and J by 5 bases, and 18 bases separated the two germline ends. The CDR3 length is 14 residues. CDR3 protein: CATTRVGAHQPQHF. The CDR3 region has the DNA TGTGCCACCACACGGGTTGGGGCTCATCAGCCCCAGCATTTT.

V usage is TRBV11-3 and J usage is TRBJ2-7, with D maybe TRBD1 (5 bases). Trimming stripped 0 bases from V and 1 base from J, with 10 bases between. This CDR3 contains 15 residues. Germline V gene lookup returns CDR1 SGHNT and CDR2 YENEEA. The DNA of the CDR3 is TGTGCCAGCAGCTTAGATCCCGGACAATCCTACGAGCAGTACTTC. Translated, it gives CASSLDPGQSYEQYF.

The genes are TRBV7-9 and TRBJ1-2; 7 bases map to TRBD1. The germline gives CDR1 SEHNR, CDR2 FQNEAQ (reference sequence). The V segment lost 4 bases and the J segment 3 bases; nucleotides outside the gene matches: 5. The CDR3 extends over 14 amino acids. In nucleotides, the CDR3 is TGTGCCAGCAGCTCTACCGGGACAGACTATGGCTACACCTTC. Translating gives CASSSTGTDYGYTF. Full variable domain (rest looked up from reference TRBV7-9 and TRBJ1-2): DTGVSQNPRHKITKRGQNVTFRCDPISEHNRLYWYRQTLGQGPEFLTYFQNEAQLEKSRLLSDRFSAERPKGSFSTLEIQRTEQGDSAMYLCASSSTGTDYGYTFGSGTRLTVV.

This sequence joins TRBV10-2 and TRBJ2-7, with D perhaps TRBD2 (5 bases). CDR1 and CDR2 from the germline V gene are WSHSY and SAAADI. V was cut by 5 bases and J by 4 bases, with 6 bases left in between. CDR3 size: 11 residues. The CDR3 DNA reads TGCGCCAGCAGTCGGGGATACGAGCAGTACTTC. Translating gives CASSRGYEQYF.

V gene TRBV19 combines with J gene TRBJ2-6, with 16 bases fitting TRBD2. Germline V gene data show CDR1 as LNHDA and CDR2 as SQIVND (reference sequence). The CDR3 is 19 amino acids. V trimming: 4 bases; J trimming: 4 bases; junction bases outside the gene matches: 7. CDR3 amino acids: CASSKGTSGREAGANVLTF. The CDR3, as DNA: TGTGCCAGTAGTAAGGGGACTAGCGGGAGGGAGGCCGGGGCCAACGTCCTGACTTTC.

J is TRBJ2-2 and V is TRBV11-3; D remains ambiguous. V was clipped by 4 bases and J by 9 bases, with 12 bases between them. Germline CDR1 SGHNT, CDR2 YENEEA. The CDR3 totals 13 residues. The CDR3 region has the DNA TGTGCCAGCAGCTCACGAGTTAGAAGGGAGCTGTTTTTT. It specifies CASSSRVRRELFF.

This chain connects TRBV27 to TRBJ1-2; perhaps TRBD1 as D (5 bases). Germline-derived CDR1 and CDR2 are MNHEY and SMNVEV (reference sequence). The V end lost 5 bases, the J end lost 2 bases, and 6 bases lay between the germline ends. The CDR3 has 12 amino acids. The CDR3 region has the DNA TGTGCCAGCAGTCGGGGGAACTATGGCTACACCTTC. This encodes CASSRGNYGYTF.

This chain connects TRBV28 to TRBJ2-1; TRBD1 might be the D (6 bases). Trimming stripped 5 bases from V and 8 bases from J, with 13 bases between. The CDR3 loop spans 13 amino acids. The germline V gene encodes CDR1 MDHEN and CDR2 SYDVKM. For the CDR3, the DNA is TGTGCCAGCAGTCCACAGGGAGATGATGAGCAGTTCTTC. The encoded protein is CASSPQGDDEQFF.

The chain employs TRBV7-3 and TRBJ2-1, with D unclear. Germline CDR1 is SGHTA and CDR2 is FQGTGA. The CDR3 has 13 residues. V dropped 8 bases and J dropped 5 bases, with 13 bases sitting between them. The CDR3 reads CASAAARHNEQFF. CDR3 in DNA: TGTGCCAGCGCTGCGGCTCGACACAATGAGCAGTTCTTC. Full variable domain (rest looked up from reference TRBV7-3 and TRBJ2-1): GAGVSQTPSNKVTEKGKYVELRCDPISGHTALYWYRQSLGQGPEFLIYFQGTGAADDSGLPNDRFFAVRPEGSVSTLKIQRTERGDSAVYLCASAAARHNEQFFGPGTRLTVL.

CDR3: CASSTGRTGYTF. The CDR3 nucleotides are TGTGCCAGTAGTACCGGGAGGACAGGCTACACCTTC. The chain employs TRBV19 and TRBJ1-2; possibly TRBD1 for D (5 bases). The CDR3 extends over 12 amino acids. CDR1 and CDR2 from the germline V gene are LNHDA and SQIVND (reference sequence). V lost 4 bases and J 8 bases, leaving 11 bases between the germline ends.

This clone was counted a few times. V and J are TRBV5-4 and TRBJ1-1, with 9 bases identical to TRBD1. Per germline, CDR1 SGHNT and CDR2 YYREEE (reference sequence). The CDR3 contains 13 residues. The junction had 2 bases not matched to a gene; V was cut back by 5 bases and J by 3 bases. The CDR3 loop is CASRWDRDTEAFF. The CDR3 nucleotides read TGTGCCAGCAGATGGGACAGGGACACTGAAGCTTTCTTT.